A single T cell receptor (beta chain) is shown here with its context. Its antigen is not identified. Treatment denoted: oral pan-JAK inhibitor, 5-10 mg twice daily. This specimen comes from a study of CD8+ T cells in alopecia areata. V lost 2 bases and J lost 0; bases outside the gene matches: 8. This CDR3 is built from 20 residues. CDR1 and CDR2 from the germline V gene are MRHNA and SNTAGT. Isolated RNA was reverse transcribed into cDNA used as the sequencing template. Some clones are missing from TCRdb's copy, which holds only in-frame ones; the method was immunoSEQ multiplex PCR. The data contain 200,000 to 250,000 clones, approximately 70% of them singletons. Study findings and constraints: Scalp and blood samples kept many expanded lesional clones throughout tofacitinib.

This material consisted of CD4+ T cells sorted from blood, taken at week 44, from a patient treated with tofacitinib. The chain recombines TRBV6-4 with TRBJ2-1; 15 bases fit TRBD2. The sequence was obtained from a human donor with alopecia areata. The CDR3 protein is CASSDTRGLAGGSSYNEQFF. CDR3 in DNA: TGTGCCAGCAGTGACACACGAGGACTAGCGGGGGGGAGCTCCTACAATGAGCAGTTCTTC.